This TCR beta chain originates from a study of blood T cell repertoires in COVID-19. At the level of the study: The United States, Italy and Spain were the sources of the acute and convalescent COVID-19 samples. Sources were T cells, B-cell-depleted T cells, or PBMCs; the material itself was cDNA or gDNA.

In the original analysis: Cell counts per sample came from amplifying reference gene primers. Measured with immunoSEQ multiplex PCR; TCRdb has only the in-frame clones, and not every one. V and J calls and clone size are as listed in that table; D and trimming were resolved from the DNA. The data show about 120,000 clones, with less than 75% seen just once and 0.86% held by the top ten. CDR3 length: 15 amino acids. Per the germline V gene, CDR1 is SGDLS and CDR2 is YYNGEE. Trimming left V 1 base short and J 0 bases short, with 10 bases between. The clonotype comes from a human donor with acute or convalescent COVID-19. The donor label of this sample is uncertain. The rearrangement uses TRBV9 and TRBJ1-2; D is unclear. Input material: peripheral blood. This CDR3 reads CASSVSQAPNYGYTF. Here the CDR3 DNA reads TGTGCCAGCAGCGTATCCCAGGCTCCTAACTATGGCTACACCTTC.